These 5 T cell receptor beta chains were sequenced from one sample in a study of vaccination and CD4 T cells after COVID-19 (dated 2022 in TCRdb). The meaning of the sample's treatment or condition label: roughly ten-day PBMC culture with coronavirus spike peptide pools or control peptides (ViraFEST assay). Library method: PCR. Sequencing instrument: Illumina iSeq 100. TCR sequencing of DNA from cultured CD4+ T cells used the Oncomine TCR Beta short-read assay at the Johns Hopkins FTIC core. TCRdb itself trimmed the public reads at Q25 with fastp, ran MiXCR and retained productive beta chains. Merged by CDR3 protein, the rows form single entries marked with the most common genes and DNA. This sample is represented by under 20,000 distinct CDR3 sequences; 80% to 85% of them were singletons. 15% to 20% of the sample lies in the top ten. These receptors have no known antigen. The sample consisted of CD4+ T cells from blood, cultured in vitro, taken after SARS-CoV-2 vaccination. The receptor set was obtained from a human donor who received a COVID-19 vaccine.

The chain links TRBV3-1 to TRBJ2-5; D is undetermined. Germline V lookup: CDR1 LGHDT, CDR2 YNNKEL (reference sequence). The CDR3 loop spans 14 amino acids. V was cut by 0 bases and J by 4 bases, with 9 bases left in between. The CDR3 nucleotides are TGTGCCAGCAGCCAAGAGGCACTTAGAGAGACCCAGTACTTC. Protein product: CASSQEALRETQYF.

The CDR3 protein is CASSLGQINSPLHF. CDR3 coding DNA: TGTGCCAGCAGTTTGGGACAGATCAATTCACCCCTCCACTTT. The gene calls are TRBV27 and TRBJ1-6; TRBD1 aligns across 7 bases. CDR1 is MNHEY, CDR2 SMNVEV, per germline (reference sequence). The CDR3 contains 14 residues. The trim removed 3 bases at V and 7 bases at J, leaving 3 bases unmatched.

This sequence joins TRBV29-1 and TRBJ1-5, with D maybe TRBD1 (5 bases). V was pared by 4 bases and J by 6 bases, with 13 bases between. The CDR3 covers 13 residues. Germline V CDR1 and CDR2: SQVTM, ANQGSEA. This CDR3 is CSVGSGIGQPQHF. For the CDR3, the DNA is TGCAGCGTTGGGTCAGGGATAGGTCAGCCCCAGCATTTT.

DNA of the CDR3: TGTGCCACCAGTGTGTGGGAGTTTGTCTATGGCTACACCTTC. Amino acids: CATSVWEFVYGYTF. This chain links TRBV24-1 with TRBJ1-2, with no clear D. Germline values: CDR1 KGHDR, CDR2 SFDVKD. V gave up 5 bases and J gave up 4 bases, with 13 bases separating them. The CDR3 spans 14 residues.

In this sample, this clonotype turned up a few times. V gene TRBV6-1 combines with J gene TRBJ1-2; a weak D match, TRBD1 (6 bases). V shed 5 bases and J shed 3 bases, with 13 bases lying between them. This CDR3 is built from 14 residues. The germline CDR1 and CDR2 sequences are MNHNS and SASEGT. The CDR3, as DNA: TGTGCCAGCAGTCCTGACAGGTCCGACTATGGCTACACCTTC. It yields the protein CASSPDRSDYGYTF.